This T cell receptor (beta chain) appears in the sequencing data of a study of cytomegalovirus exposure and HLA in healthy donors (dated by TCRdb to the late 2010s). Study-wide context: A later analysis indicated that the 130 or so validation repertoires were generated on the platform also employed for the approximately 700 repertoires of the first cohort. A separate validation cohort of more than 100 different subjects was used in addition to the roughly 700-subject first cohort. The study aimed to test whether signatures of past pathogen exposure could be identified by cataloging public T cell receptors. High-throughput TCR immunosequencing, statistical association of individual TCRs with disease status, and machine learning were combined to predict cytomegalovirus infection status.

On this clone itself: What antigen it recognizes has not been identified. No base-level quality is on record; no much larger clone is a single base apart.

Overall study outcomes, separate from this receptor: The classifier was reported to diagnose cytomegalovirus status with high specificity and sensitivity in both the original and validation cohorts. In vitro tests confirmed that a few of the cytomegalovirus-associated TCR beta chains recognize cytomegalovirus antigens. Subsequent analysis determined that TCRs grouped into clusters in the first cohort also showed a tendency toward co-occurrence across the approximately 120 validation repertoires, and roughly 95% of cluster scores exceeded 0. Across donors, most TCR sequences were observed very rarely, whereas some public TCRs were present in many individuals. According to the authors, the approach could potentially be generalized to other disease states and immunological phenotypes. A later analysis lacked HLA typing for the validation cohort, so it scored co-occurrence in that cohort across all 110 or so repertoires. A total of 150 to 200 TCR beta chains were listed by the study as associated with cytomegalovirus.

The donors were included in the validation cohort of over a hundred subjects, a group kept apart from the approximately 650-subject first cohort. According to the germline V gene, CDR1 reads MDHEN and CDR2 reads SYDVKM. Including cysteine and phenylalanine, the CDR3 has 15 amino acids. The CDR3 DNA has 45 bases and is translated from base 1. Unmatched junction bases come to 7, with V trimmed by 6 bases and J by 2 bases. The library was obtained by the immunoSEQ multiplex PCR assay. As for how the authors treated the data: A statistical classification framework was developed to diagnose cytomegalovirus status using the catalog of TCR beta chain sequences. TCRdb obtained this table from immuneACCESS and retained in-frame rearrangements with V and J assigned. These tables miss some clones; where compared with another copy, unresolved V genes account for less than half of the shortfall, and the remainder is unexplained. The V and J calls and clone size were taken over from that table, and D and trimming were inferred from the DNA. Within this sample are some 54,000 clones, with 75% to 95% of them counted one time only. About 2.9% of the sample goes to the ten largest clones.

The receptor chain draws on TRBV28 and TRBJ2-7, with 10 central nucleotides matching TRBD2. The sequence derives from a man younger than 35 in good health and CMV-seronegative. The sample comprised PBMCs. CDR3 loop: CASRTSGRAPYEQYF. The DNA reads TGTGCCAGCAGGACAAGCGGGAGGGCCCCCTACGAGCAGTACTTC.